A selection of T cell receptor beta chains follows, all from one sample in a study of T-cell reconstitution after alpha-beta-depleted transplantation in children. MiXCR, applied by TCRdb to the PCR reads, yields one record per CDR3 protein. The sample contains over 550,000 distinct CDR3 sequences, over 9.5% of which appear only once. The starting material was PBMCs from the stem cell graft donor, obtained from the stem cell graft. Receptors originate from a human donor who donated a stem cell graft to a child with acute myeloid leukemia. Each CDR3 is given with its conserved first and last residue. Fields, in order: V gene, J gene, D gene, clone size, CDR3 DNA, CDR3 protein. A D gene is named only where the DNA matches it firmly. Part of the rows lack a size; the others show once, few, many or a class for expanded clones.

>TRBV9|TRBJ2-6|TRBD2|few
TGTGCCAGCAGCACCTACGGGACAGGGACTAGCGGGAGACCTGGGGCCAACGTCCTGACTTTC
CASSTYGTGTSGRPGANVLTF
>TRBV20-1|TRBJ2-4|-|few
TGCAGTGCTAGCTCTCTAGCCAAAAACATTCAGTACTTC
CSASSLAKNIQYF
>TRBV29-1|TRBJ2-3|TRBD2|few
TGCAGCGCCTCCCGGGCGGGAGACACAGATACGCAGTATTTT
CSASRAGDTDTQYF
>TRBV7-2|TRBJ2-7|-|few
TGTGCCAGCAGCCTAACGGGGGTTAGGGCCTACGAGCAGTACTTC
CASSLTGVRAYEQYF
>TRBV6-1|TRBJ2-7|-|few
TGTGCCAGCAGTCAAGACAGCCGACTCTACGAGCAGTACTTC
CASSQDSRLYEQYF
>TRBV29-1|TRBJ2-7|-|many
TGCAGCGTTGGGAGAACCGGGAGCTCCTACGAGCAGTACTTC
CSVGRTGSSYEQYF
>TRBV28|TRBJ2-5|-|few
TGTGCCAGCAGTTTACCGGGGGCAATCCAGTACTTC
CASSLPGAIQYF
>TRBV7-9|TRBJ2-1|-|many
TGTGCCAGCAGCTTAGCGACTGGGTTCAATGAGCAGTTCTTC
CASSLATGFNEQFF
>TRBV12-3/TRBV12-4|TRBJ1-1|-|few
TGTGCCAGCAGTCCCCAGGTGGTAACTTTCTTT
CASSPQVVTFF
>TRBV9|TRBJ2-1|TRBD2|many
TGTGCCAGCAGCCTCCCCTTGAGTGAGCGGGAGGTTTTAAGGAATGAGCAGTTCTTC
CASSLPLSEREVLRNEQFF
>TRBV30|TRBJ2-7|TRBD1|many
TGTGCCTGGAGTGTAGGGACAGGCAACGAGCAGTACTTC
CAWSVGTGNEQYF
>TRBV12-3/TRBV12-4|TRBJ2-5|-|few
TGTGCCAGCAGTTGGCCCGGGGAGACCCAGTACTTC
CASSWPGETQYF
>TRBV29-1|TRBJ1-3|-|many
TGCAGCGTTGACGGGGGGGCATCTGGAAACACCATATATTTT
CSVDGGASGNTIYF
>TRBV12-3/TRBV12-4|TRBJ1-6|-|-
TGTGCCAGCAGTTGGAGGAGGGGTTCTAATTCACCCCTCCACTTT
CASSWRRGSNSPLHF
>TRBV12-3/TRBV12-4|TRBJ2-5|TRBD2|few
TGTGCCAGCAGTTTATCGGCTAGCGGGTACCAAGAGACCCAGTACTTC
CASSLSASGYQETQYF
>TRBV29-1|TRBJ2-7|-|-
TGCAGCGTACGAACAGGAAGGGGGAACTACGAGCAGTACTTC
CSVRTGRGNYEQYF
>TRBV5-1|TRBJ2-7|TRBD2|few
TGCGCCAGCAGCTTGGTGGCTAGCGGGGGCTACGAGCAGTACTTC
CASSLVASGGYEQYF
>TRBV7-2|TRBJ2-2|TRBD2|few
TGTGCCAGCAGCTTAGCGGGTGGGAGGGGACGGACCGGGGAGCTGTTTTTT
CASSLAGGRGRTGELFF
>TRBV28|TRBJ1-5|-|-
TGTGCCAGCAGTTTAATCGGGAGTCAGCCCCAGCATTTT
CASSLIGSQPQHF
>TRBV6-2/TRBV6-3|TRBJ2-1|TRBD2|few
TGTGCCAGCAGTTACTCGGGAGCGGGGAATGAGCAGTTCTTC
CASSYSGAGNEQFF
>TRBV2|TRBJ2-7|TRBD2|few
TGTGCCAGCGCGGCTAGCGGGGTAGGCGAGCAGTACTTC
CASAASGVGEQYF
>TRBV25-1|TRBJ2-1|-|many
TGTGCCACTGGGAACAACAATGAGCAGTTCTTC
CATGNNNEQFF
>TRBV9|TRBJ2-3|-|-
TGTGCCAGCAGCGTAGAGGCAGATACGCAGTATTTT
CASSVEADTQYF
>TRBV4-3|TRBJ2-6|-|few
TGCGCCAGCAGCCAAGGGGCAGGGGGGCTCTCTGGGGCCAACGTCCTGACTTTC
CASSQGAGGLSGANVLTF
>TRBV20-1|TRBJ1-1|-|few
TGCAGTGTGCTTGAAAACACTGAAGCTTTCTTT
CSVLENTEAFF
>TRBV20-1|TRBJ2-1|TRBD1|few
TGCAGTGCTAGAGAGACAGGGGGCGCGCACAATGAGCAGTTCTTC
CSARETGGAHNEQFF
>TRBV6-2/TRBV6-3|TRBJ2-2|-|-
TGTGCCAGCAGTTGGCAGAGGAACACCGGGGAGCTGTTTTTT
CASSWQRNTGELFF
>TRBV12-3/TRBV12-4|TRBJ1-5|-|many
TGTGCCAGCAGTTTCGGTCAGGGAGGACAGCCCCAGCATTTT
CASSFGQGGQPQHF
>TRBV12-3/TRBV12-4|TRBJ1-2|-|many
TGTGCCAGCAGCCCCCTCGGCGGACCCACTAACTATGGCTACACCTTC
CASSPLGGPTNYGYTF
>TRBV9|TRBJ2-1|TRBD2|many
TGTGCCAGCAGCGTAGGGCTAGCGGTATCCTACAATGAGCAGTTCTTC
CASSVGLAVSYNEQFF
>TRBV5-1|TRBJ2-5|-|-
TGCGCCAGCAGCTTCGAGGGTGGTGGAGAGACCCAGTACTTC
CASSFEGGGETQYF
>TRBV7-6|TRBJ1-5|-|few
TGTGCCCGGGCTAAGGGAAGGGGCAATCAGCCCCAGCATTTT
CARAKGRGNQPQHF
>TRBV9|TRBJ1-5|-|few
TGTGCCAGCAGCGCCGGAGGTAGCAATCAGCCCCAGCATTTT
CASSAGGSNQPQHF
>TRBV12-3/TRBV12-4|TRBJ1-3|-|-
TGTGCCAGCAGTTTTCGGCGCGATCCCACAGGGTCGGGAAACACCATATATTTT
CASSFRRDPTGSGNTIYF
>TRBV5-1|TRBJ2-7|TRBD2|few
TGCGCCAGCAGCTTGGGGCCCGCGGAGACTAGCAACCGAGAGCAGTACTTC
CASSLGPAETSNREQYF
>TRBV20-1|TRBJ2-1|TRBD2|many
TGCAGTGCTAGAACCTTCTACGGGAGGGCATCTGGGAATGAGCAGTTCTTC
CSARTFYGRASGNEQFF
>TRBV28|TRBJ2-5|TRBD2|-
TGTGCCAGCAGTCTACCAGCGGGAGGGACACCTTCCGAGACCCAGTACTTC
CASSLPAGGTPSETQYF
>TRBV7-9|TRBJ2-7|-|many
TGTGCCAGCAGCTCATATGCGGTAGCAACTTCCTACGAGCAGTACTTC
CASSSYAVATSYEQYF
>TRBV7-2|TRBJ1-4|-|few
TGTGCCAGCAGCCCGCTTGGATATGAAAAACTGTTTTTT
CASSPLGYEKLFF
>TRBV5-1|TRBJ1-4|-|-
TGCGCCAGCAGACGGGACTTTGAAAAACTGTTTTTT
CASRRDFEKLFF
>TRBV7-9|TRBJ2-3|TRBD1|many
TGTGCCAGCAGCGACAGGGCTAGTGGTAGCACAGATACGCAGTATTTT
CASSDRASGSTDTQYF
>TRBV20-1|TRBJ2-7|-|-
TGCAGTGCCAAACATCGAGAAGAGCAGTACTTC
CSAKHREEQYF
>TRBV20-1|TRBJ2-1|-|many
TGCAGTGCGGCCCGGCTGAGGGATAGGAATGAGCAGTTCTTC
CSAARLRDRNEQFF
>TRBV15|TRBJ2-1|TRBD2|few
TGTGCCACCAGCAGAGACGCTAGCGGGAGTGGAGGGGATGAGCAGTTCTTC
CATSRDASGSGGDEQFF
>TRBV11-2|TRBJ2-2|-|-
TGTGCCAGCAGCTCCGGGAGGACAGCCGGGGAGCTGTTTTTT
CASSSGRTAGELFF
>TRBV12-3/TRBV12-4|TRBJ2-3|-|many
TGTGCCAGCAGTTTTATCGATGATACGCAGTATTTT
CASSFIDDTQYF
>TRBV20-1|TRBJ2-2|TRBD2|-
TGCAGTGCTAGGTCGAGGGAGGGGCTGGGCGGGGAGCTGTTTTTT
CSARSREGLGGELFF
>TRBV7-2|TRBJ2-2|-|few
TGTGCCAGCAGCTTAATGACCGGGACCGGAGGGGGGGAGCTGTTTTTT
CASSLMTGTGGGELFF
>TRBV2|TRBJ2-1|-|-
TGTGCCAGCAGTCTGGACCAGAGCTCCTACAATGAGCAGTTCTTC
CASSLDQSSYNEQFF
>TRBV2|TRBJ2-7|TRBD2|few
TGTGCCAGCAGTCTATCCAGCGGGAAGGTGTACGAGCAGTACTTC
CASSLSSGKVYEQYF
>TRBV20-1|TRBJ1-5|TRBD1|few
TGCAGTGCTAGAGACCCCACCGGACAGGGGGCTTTACAGCCCCAGCATTTT
CSARDPTGQGALQPQHF
>TRBV11-2|TRBJ2-2|-|-
TGTGCCAGCATAACAGAGGGGTACGGGGAGCTGTTTTTT
CASITEGYGELFF